The following is a T cell receptor (beta chain) sequence with its context. Its antigen is currently unknown. Healthy Russian Caucasian donors spanned ages about 6 to 100 years. This CDR3 region has 16 residues. Germline V lookup: CDR1 SGHTA, CDR2 FQGNSA. V was clipped by 2 bases and J by 4 bases, with 17 bases between them. These data originate in a study of blood T cells in healthy people across ages. Findings of the study overall: Naive CD4+ cells and diversity were both higher in long-lived donors than in aged donors. Considered underestimates were the diversity estimates obtained from one million T cells. The lack of PBMC sorting stopped any conclusive naive versus antigen-experienced comparison.

Through a sample-barcoded 5' primer and a J-beta primer mix, a second PCR was run for roughly 6 to 11 cycles. MiXCR, run by TCRdb on the 5' RACE reads, gives a single entry per CDR3 protein. The sample lists more than 650,000 distinct CDR3 sequences, approximately 55% occurring once. The TCR was taken from a man older than 75 in good health. Sequencing was done on a sample of blood. The chain employs TRBV7-2 and TRBJ2-5, with a tentative D call TRBD1 (6 bases). CDR3 DNA sequence: TGTGCCAGCAGCTTATCAATGGCCAGGGGTGCAGAGACCCAGTACTTC. Translated: CASSLSMARGAETQYF. Looking up the rest from reference TRBV7-2 and TRBJ2-5 gives the full variable domain: GAGVSQSPSNKVTEKGKDVELRCDPISGHTALYWYRQSLGQGLEFLIYFQGNSAPDKSGLPSDRFSAERTGGSVSTLTIQRTQQEDSAVYLCASSLSMARGAETQYFGPGTRLLVL.